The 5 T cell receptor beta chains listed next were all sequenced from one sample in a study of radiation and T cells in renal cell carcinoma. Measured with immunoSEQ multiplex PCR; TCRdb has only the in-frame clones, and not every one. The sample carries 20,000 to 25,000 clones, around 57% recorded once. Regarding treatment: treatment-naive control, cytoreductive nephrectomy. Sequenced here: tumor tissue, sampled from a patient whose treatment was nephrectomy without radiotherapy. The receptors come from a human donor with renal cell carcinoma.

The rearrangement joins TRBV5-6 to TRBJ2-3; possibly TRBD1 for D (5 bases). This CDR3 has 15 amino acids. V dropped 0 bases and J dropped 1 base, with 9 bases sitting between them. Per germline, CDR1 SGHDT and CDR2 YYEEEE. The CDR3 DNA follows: TGTGCCAGCAGCTTGGAACTACAGGGCACAGATACGCAGTATTTT. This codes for CASSLELQGTDTQYF.

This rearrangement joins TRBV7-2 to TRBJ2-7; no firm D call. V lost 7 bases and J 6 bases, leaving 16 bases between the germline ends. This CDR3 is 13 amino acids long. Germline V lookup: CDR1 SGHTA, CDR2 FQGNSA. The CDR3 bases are TGTGCCAGCAAATTCTCAAATGGTTTCGAGCAGTACTTC. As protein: CASKFSNGFEQYF.

CDR3 sequence reads: CAIRSSGGYAQDTQYF. The CDR3 coding sequence is TGTGCCATCAGGAGCTCCGGGGGGTACGCACAAGATACGCAGTATTTT. The J gene is TRBJ2-3, the V gene TRBV10-3; 7 nucleotides match TRBD2. The V gene's germline CDR1 is ENHRY and CDR2 SYGVKD. This CDR3 comprises 16 residues. The V gene end was trimmed by 6 bases and the J gene end by 5 bases; junction bases not matched to a gene: 14.

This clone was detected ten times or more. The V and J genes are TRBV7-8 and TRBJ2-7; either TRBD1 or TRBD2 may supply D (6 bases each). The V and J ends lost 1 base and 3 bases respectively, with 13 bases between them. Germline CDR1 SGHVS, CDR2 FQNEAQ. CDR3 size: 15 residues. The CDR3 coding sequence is TGTGCCAGCAGCTTAGAACGGGGGCCCAGCTACGAGCAGTACTTC. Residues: CASSLERGPSYEQYF.

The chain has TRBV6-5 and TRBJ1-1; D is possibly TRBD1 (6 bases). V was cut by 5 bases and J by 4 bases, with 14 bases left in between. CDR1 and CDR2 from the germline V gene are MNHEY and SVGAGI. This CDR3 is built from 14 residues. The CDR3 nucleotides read TGTGCCAGCAGTCTCAGGGGAGGGGGCACTGAAGCTTTCTTT. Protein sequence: CASSLRGGGTEAFF.